This T cell receptor beta chain came from a study of blood T cell repertoires in COVID-19. The V end was cut by 2 bases, the J end by 0 bases, with 15 bases between. The CDR3 extends over 17 amino acids. Germline values: CDR1 SGDLS, CDR2 YYNGEE. Participant reports of clinical history set cohort assignment. Each recovered donor of Cohort 3 presented with two negative PCRs, clearance, or symptom resolution. Per the original data handling: From reference gene primer amplification, estimates of nucleated cell counts were derived. TCRdb's copy holds only in-frame clones and misses some; the assay was immunoSEQ multiplex PCR. V, J and clone size are those of that table, while D and trimming were read from the DNA. The sample carries approximately 310,000 clones, about nine tenths recorded once.

This TCR was sampled from a man aged 60 to 75 who had recovered from COVID-19. The chain has TRBV9 and TRBJ2-1, with D unresolved. Material for sequencing was PBMCs or T cells enriched from blood (not recorded which). For the CDR3, the DNA is TGTGCCAGCAGCGTTGCCTTAGCTGAAAGCTCCTACAATGAGCAGTTCTTC. Residues: CASSVALAESSYNEQFF. The whole variable domain, remainder taken from reference TRBV9 and TRBJ2-1, is DSGVTQTPKHLITATGQRVTLRCSPRSGDLSVYWYQQSLDQGLQFLIQYYNGEERAKGNILERFSAQQFPDLHSELNLSSLELGDSALYFCASSVALAESSYNEQFFGPGTRLTVL.